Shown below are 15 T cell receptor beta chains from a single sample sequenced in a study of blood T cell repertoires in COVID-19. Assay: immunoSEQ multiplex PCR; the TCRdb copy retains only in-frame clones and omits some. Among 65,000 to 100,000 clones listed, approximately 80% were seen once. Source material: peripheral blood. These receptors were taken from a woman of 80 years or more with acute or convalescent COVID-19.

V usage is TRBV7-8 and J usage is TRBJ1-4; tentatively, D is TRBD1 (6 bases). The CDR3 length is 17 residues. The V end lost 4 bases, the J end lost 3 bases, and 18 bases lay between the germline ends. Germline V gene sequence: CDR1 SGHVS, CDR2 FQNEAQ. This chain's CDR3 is CASSSNPRQASNEKLFF. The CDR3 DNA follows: TGTGCCAGCAGCTCCAATCCTCGACAGGCTTCTAATGAAAAACTGTTTTTT.

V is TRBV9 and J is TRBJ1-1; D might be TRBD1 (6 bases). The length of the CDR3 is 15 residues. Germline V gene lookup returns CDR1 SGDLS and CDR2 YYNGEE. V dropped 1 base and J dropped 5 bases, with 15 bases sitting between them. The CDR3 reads CASSVTGGTMTEAFF. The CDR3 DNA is TGTGCCAGCAGCGTAACTGGGGGCACGATGACTGAAGCTTTCTTT. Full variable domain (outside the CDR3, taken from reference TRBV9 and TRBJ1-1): DSGVTQTPKHLITATGQRVTLRCSPRSGDLSVYWYQQSLDQGLQFLIQYYNGEERAKGNILERFSAQQFPDLHSELNLSSLELGDSALYFCASSVTGGTMTEAFFGQGTRLTVV.

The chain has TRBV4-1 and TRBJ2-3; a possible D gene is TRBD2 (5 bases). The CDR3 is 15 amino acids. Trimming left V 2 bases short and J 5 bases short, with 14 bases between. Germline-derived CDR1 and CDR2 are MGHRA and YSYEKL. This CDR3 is CASSQRGPYLDTQYF. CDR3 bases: TGCGCCAGCAGCCAACGAGGGCCCTACTTAGATACGCAGTATTTT.

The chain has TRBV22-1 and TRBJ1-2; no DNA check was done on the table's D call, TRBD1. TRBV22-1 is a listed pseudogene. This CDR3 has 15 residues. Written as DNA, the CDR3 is TGTCCTGGGAGCACGTCCCGGGACAGGGAGGATGGCTACACCTTC. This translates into CPGSTSRDREDGYTF.

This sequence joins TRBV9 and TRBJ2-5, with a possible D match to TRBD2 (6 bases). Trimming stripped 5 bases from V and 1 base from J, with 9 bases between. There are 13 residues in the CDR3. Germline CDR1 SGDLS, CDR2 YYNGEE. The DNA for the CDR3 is TGTGCCAGCAGTCGGGGGATCCAAGAGACCCAGTACTTC. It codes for CASSRGIQETQYF.

The CDR3 reads CASRLAGSVSDTQYF. In DNA, the CDR3 is TGCGCCAGCAGACTAGCGGGGTCGGTCTCAGATACGCAGTATTTT. V gene TRBV10-2 combines with J gene TRBJ2-3; 10 bases map to TRBD2. The CDR3 contains 15 residues. Germline V gives CDR1 WSHSY, CDR2 SAAADI. V lost 6 bases, J lost 4 bases, and 7 bases stayed unmatched.

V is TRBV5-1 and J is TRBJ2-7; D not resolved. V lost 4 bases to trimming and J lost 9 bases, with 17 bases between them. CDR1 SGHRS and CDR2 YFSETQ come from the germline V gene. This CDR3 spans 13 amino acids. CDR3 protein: CASSLSTDIGQYF. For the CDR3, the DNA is TGCGCCAGCAGCCTATCCACCGATATCGGGCAGTACTTC.

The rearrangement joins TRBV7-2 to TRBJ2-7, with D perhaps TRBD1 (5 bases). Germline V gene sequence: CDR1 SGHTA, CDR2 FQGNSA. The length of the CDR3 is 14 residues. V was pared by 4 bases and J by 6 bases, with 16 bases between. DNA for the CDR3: TGTGCCAGCAGCTCCTCAGGGAACCCCGTCGAGCAGTACTTC. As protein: CASSSSGNPVEQYF.

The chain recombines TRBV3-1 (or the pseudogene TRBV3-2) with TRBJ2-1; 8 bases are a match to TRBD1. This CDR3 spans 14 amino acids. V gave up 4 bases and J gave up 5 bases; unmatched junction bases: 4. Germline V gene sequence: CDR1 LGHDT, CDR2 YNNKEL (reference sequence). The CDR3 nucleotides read TGTGCCAGCAGCCCGGGACAGGTCAACAATGAGCAGTTCTTC. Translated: CASSPGQVNNEQFF.

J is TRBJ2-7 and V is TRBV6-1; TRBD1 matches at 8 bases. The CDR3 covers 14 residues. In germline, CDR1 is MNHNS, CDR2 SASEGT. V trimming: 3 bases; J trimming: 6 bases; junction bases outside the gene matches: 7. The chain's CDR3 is CASSDRQGFGEQYF. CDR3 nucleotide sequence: TGTGCCAGCAGTGATAGACAGGGGTTCGGCGAGCAGTACTTC.

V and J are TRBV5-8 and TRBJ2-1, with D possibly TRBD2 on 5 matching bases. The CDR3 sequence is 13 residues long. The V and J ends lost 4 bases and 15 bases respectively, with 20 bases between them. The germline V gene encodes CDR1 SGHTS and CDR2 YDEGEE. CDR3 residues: CASSALSSSGRFF. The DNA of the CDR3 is TGTGCCAGCAGCGCCTTGTCTAGCTCGGGGAGGTTCTTC.

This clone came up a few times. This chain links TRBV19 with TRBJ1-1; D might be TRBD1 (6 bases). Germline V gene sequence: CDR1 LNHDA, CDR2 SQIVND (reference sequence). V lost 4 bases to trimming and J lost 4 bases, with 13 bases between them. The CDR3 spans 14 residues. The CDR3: CASSTTGLGTEAFF. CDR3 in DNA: TGTGCCAGTAGTACTACAGGGTTGGGCACTGAAGCTTTCTTT.

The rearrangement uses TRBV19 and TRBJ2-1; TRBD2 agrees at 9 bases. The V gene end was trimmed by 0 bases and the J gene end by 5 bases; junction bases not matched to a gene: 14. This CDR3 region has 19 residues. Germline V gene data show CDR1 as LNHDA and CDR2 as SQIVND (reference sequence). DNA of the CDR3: TGTGCCAGTAGTATAGAGCTTCCTAGCGGGGTAGGGCGGCACAATGAGCAGTTCTTC. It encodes CASSIELPSGVGRHNEQFF.

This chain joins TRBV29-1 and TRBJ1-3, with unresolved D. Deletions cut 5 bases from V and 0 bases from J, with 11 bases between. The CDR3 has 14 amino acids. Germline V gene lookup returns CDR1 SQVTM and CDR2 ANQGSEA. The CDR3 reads CSVFGGVSGNTIYF. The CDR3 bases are TGCAGCGTTTTTGGCGGAGTCTCTGGAAACACCATATATTTT.

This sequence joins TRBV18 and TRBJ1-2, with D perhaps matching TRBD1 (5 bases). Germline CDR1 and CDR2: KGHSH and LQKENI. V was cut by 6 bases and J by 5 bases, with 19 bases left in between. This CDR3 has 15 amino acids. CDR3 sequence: CASSAGGVLGYGYTF. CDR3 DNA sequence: TGTGCCAGCTCCGCGGGGGGGGTCCTCGGATATGGCTACACCTTC.